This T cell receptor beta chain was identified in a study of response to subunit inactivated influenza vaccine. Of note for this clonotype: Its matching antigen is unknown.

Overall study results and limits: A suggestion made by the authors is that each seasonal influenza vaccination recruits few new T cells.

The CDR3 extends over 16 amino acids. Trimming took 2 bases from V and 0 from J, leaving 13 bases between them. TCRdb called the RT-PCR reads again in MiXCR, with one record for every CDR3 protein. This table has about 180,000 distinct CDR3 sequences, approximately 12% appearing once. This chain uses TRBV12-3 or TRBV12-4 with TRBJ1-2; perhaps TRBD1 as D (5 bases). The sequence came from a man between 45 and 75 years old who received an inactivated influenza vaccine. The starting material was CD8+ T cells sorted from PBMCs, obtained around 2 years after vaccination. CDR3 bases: TGTGCCAGCAGTTTATTCCAGGGCGGAGCTAACTATGGCTACACCTTC. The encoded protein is CASSLFQGGANYGYTF.